One TCR beta chain is described in this entry. This specimen belongs to a study of T cell changes during pregnancy in multiple sclerosis. The data were produced by immunoSEQ multiplex PCR, yet TCRdb's version contains in-frame clones alone and is incomplete. The repertoire holds 100,000 or so clones, around 93% seen once, with approximately 0.97% in the top ten. V was clipped by 5 bases and J by 1 base; unmatched bases: 8. There are 15 residues in the CDR3. The germline CDR1 and CDR2 sequences are GTSNPN and SVGIG (reference sequence). This chain links TRBV30 with TRBJ1-1; TRBD1 matches at 9 bases. The specimen was peripheral blood, collected before pregnancy. The sequence came from a female donor with multiple sclerosis, enrolled in a pregnancy study. The CDR3 DNA sequence: TGTGCCTGGGGGACCGGGACAGGGCGGAACACTGAAGCTTTCTTT. It encodes CAWGTGTGRNTEAFF.